This T cell receptor (beta chain) was found in a study of cytomegalovirus exposure and HLA in healthy donors. Whole-study findings and limits: Reportedly, TCR beta sequences accurately predicted HLA-A and HLA-B alleles in most subjects.

Amplification used 60 Vbeta primers and 13 Jbeta primers. Sequenced by immunoSEQ multiplex PCR; TCRdb stores in-frame clones only, minus some. This sample has more than 150,000 clones, with about three quarters found just once. As regards this clone: The antigen is undetermined.

The sequence came from a man aged 18 to 29 in good health and CMV-seronegative. Sequenced input: PBMCs.

The DNA of the CDR3 is TGTGCCAGCAGTTACGGTGGCGGAGGCACAGATACGCAGTATTTT. The encoded protein is CASSYGGGGTDTQYF. The rearrangement joins TRBV6-5 to TRBJ2-3; D is undetermined. Trimming removed 2 bases from V and 1 base from J, with 10 bases in between. The length of the CDR3 is 15 residues. Germline assignment: CDR1 MNHEY and CDR2 SVGAGI.